The source of this TCR beta chain is a study of cytomegalovirus exposure and HLA in healthy donors. Between the trimmed V and J ends, which lost 1 base and 8 bases, there was a span of 11 bases. CDR3 size: 13 residues. Germline values: CDR1 SGHTA, CDR2 FQGNSA. The PCR made use of 60 Vbeta and 13 Jbeta primers. Assay: immunoSEQ multiplex PCR; the TCRdb copy retains only in-frame clones and omits some. The sample contains roughly 200,000 clones, about four fifths of which appear only once. The sequenced material came from PBMCs. The chain has TRBV7-2 and TRBJ1-1, with a tentative D call TRBD1 (6 bases). This TCR was sampled from a man aged 35 to 55 in good health and CMV-seropositive. CDR3 residues: CASSLGPDREAFF. CDR3 coding DNA: TGTGCCAGCAGCTTAGGTCCCGACAGGGAAGCTTTCTTT.